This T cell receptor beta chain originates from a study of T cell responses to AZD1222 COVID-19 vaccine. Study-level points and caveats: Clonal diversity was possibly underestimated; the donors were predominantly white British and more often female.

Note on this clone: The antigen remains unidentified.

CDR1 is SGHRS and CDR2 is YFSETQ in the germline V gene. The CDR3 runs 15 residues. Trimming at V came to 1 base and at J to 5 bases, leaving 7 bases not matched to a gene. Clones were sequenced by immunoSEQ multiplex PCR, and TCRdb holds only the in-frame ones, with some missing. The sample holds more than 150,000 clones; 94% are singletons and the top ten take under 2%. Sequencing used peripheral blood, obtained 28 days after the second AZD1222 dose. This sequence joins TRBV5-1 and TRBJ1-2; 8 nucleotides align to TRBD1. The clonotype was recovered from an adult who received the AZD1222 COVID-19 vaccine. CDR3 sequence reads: CASSLRTGGNYGYTF. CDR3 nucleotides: TGCGCCAGCAGCTTGCGAACAGGGGGTAATTATGGCTACACCTTC.